These 29 T cell receptor beta chains were all obtained from the same sample, sequenced in a study of T cells in Graves' hyperthyroidism and ophthalmopathy. The source material, RNA transcripts, was used to amplify TCR beta CDR3 regions. The study used the HTBI primer set for a first-round RT-PCR of the TCR CDR3. TCRdb recomputed calls from the multiplex PCR reads with MiXCR, one row per CDR3 protein. Of around 760,000 distinct CDR3 sequences in the sample, about a third were seen once. The specimen was blood. The origin of the receptors is a woman in her thirties or forties with Graves' hyperthyroidism.

The chain has TRBV30 and TRBJ2-7, with 7 bases identical to TRBD2. Germline CDR1 and CDR2: GTSNPN and SVGIG (reference sequence). The CDR3 extends over 14 amino acids. Trimming cost V 2 bases and J 2 bases; bases outside gene matches: 6. This CDR3 reads CAWSLRGRAYEQYF. For the CDR3, the DNA is TGTGCCTGGAGTCTACGTGGGAGGGCCTACGAGCAGTACTTC.

This clonotype has just a few counts. The chain uses TRBV12-3 or TRBV12-4 and TRBJ1-5, with 10 bases identical to TRBD1. The CDR3 is 14 residues long. With V trimmed by 7 bases and J by 5 bases, 5 bases remained unmatched. The CDR3 protein is CASTGGTGDQPQHF. The CDR3 nucleotides are TGTGCCAGCACCGGGGGGACAGGGGATCAGCCCCAGCATTTT.

In its sample, this clonotype was seen many times. The CDR3 DNA is TGTGCCGGAAGACAGGGCTTGAACACTGAAGCTTTCTTT. Amino acid sequence: CAGRQGLNTEAFF. The chain joins TRBV6-6 to TRBJ1-1; TRBD1 aligns across 7 bases. Losses at the gene ends were 11 bases for V and 0 bases for J; bases not matched to a gene: 6. The CDR3 sequence is 13 residues long. The germline CDR1 and CDR2 sequences are MNHNY and SVGAGI (reference sequence).

CDR3 protein: CASRPQPTATDTQYF. CDR3 DNA sequence: TGTGCCAGTAGACCCCAACCTACCGCTACAGATACGCAGTATTTT. This sequence joins TRBV19 and TRBJ2-3, with D uncertain. The CDR3 is 15 residues long. Germline-derived CDR1 and CDR2 are LNHDA and SQIVND (reference sequence). V dropped 6 bases and J dropped 3 bases, with 16 bases sitting between them.

This clonotype was detected many times. The chain employs TRBV7-9 and TRBJ1-2, with D maybe TRBD1 (5 bases). Germline V lookup: CDR1 SEHNR, CDR2 FQNEAQ (reference sequence). Trimming stripped 2 bases from V and 6 bases from J, with 16 bases between. The CDR3 spans 15 residues. CDR3 protein: CASSLRSDSANGYTF. The CDR3 nucleotides are TGTGCCAGCAGCTTACGGTCTGACAGCGCGAATGGCTACACCTTC. Full variable domain (rest looked up from reference TRBV7-9 and TRBJ1-2): DTGVSQNPRHKITKRGQNVTFRCDPISEHNRLYWYRQTLGQGPEFLTYFQNEAQLEKSRLLSDRFSAERPKGSFSTLEIQRTEQGDSAMYLCASSLRSDSANGYTFGSGTRLTVV.

This chain joins TRBV2 and TRBJ1-6, with 7 bases that match TRBD1. The V and J ends lost 4 bases and 9 bases, in that order; junction bases with no gene match: 12. The CDR3 length is 16 residues. Germline V gene data show CDR1 as SNHLY and CDR2 as FYNNEI. The CDR3, as DNA: TGTGCCAGCAGTGCTACCGGGACAGCAATAACTTCACCCCTCCACTTT. Its translation: CASSATGTAITSPLHF.

This clonotype showed up many times. The chain is built from TRBV20-1 and TRBJ1-2; weak D call: TRBD1 (5 bases). CDR3 size: 13 residues. Per the germline V gene, CDR1 is DFQATT and CDR2 is SNEGSKA (reference sequence). Trimming stripped 1 base from V and 2 bases from J, with 8 bases between. As DNA, the CDR3 is TGCAGTGCTAGAGGAGAGGGGAACTATGGCTACACCTTC. This codes for CSARGEGNYGYTF.

This clonotype has a count of ten or more. The CDR3 region has the DNA TGTGCCAGCAGTTTTTTGGTGAACACTGAAGCTTTCTTT. It specifies CASSFLVNTEAFF. The genes are TRBV12-3 or TRBV12-4 and TRBJ1-1; D gene unclear. The germline V and J ends were trimmed by 3 bases and 0 bases, with 5 bases remaining between them. CDR3 size: 13 residues.

This clonotype was picked up many times. CDR3 in amino acids: CASSEARGPYEQYF. The CDR3 DNA follows: TGTGCCAGCAGTGAAGCCAGGGGACCCTACGAGCAGTACTTC. This sequence joins TRBV2 and TRBJ2-7; possibly TRBD1 for D (6 bases). CDR3 length: 14 amino acids. V was pared by 0 bases and J by 2 bases, with 8 bases between. CDR1 and CDR2 from the germline V gene are SNHLY and FYNNEI.

In this sample, this clonotype turned up many times. The chain employs TRBV7-8 and TRBJ1-3; 7 bases match TRBD1. The CDR3 covers 18 residues. V dropped 2 bases and J dropped 0; count of bases not matched to a gene: 10. Per the germline V gene, CDR1 is SGHVS and CDR2 is FQNEAQ. CDR3 amino acids: CASSLWWDSNNSGNTIYF. The CDR3, as DNA: TGTGCCAGCAGCTTATGGTGGGACAGTAACAACTCTGGAAACACCATATATTTT.

On this clonotype itself: Compared with germline, one end of the junction differs, possibly owing to a read error. The chain links TRBV5-5 to TRBJ1-2; 7 bases match TRBD1. Germline V gene data show CDR1 as SGHKS and CDR2 as YYEKEE (reference sequence). The CDR3 has 16 amino acids. The CDR3 loop reads CASSQGRMTGPYGYTF. CDR3 DNA sequence: TGCGCCAGCAGCCAAGGGAGAATGACAGGGCCCTATGGCTACACCTTC.

At least ten counts were recorded for this clonotype. The chain joins TRBV19 to TRBJ2-7; 10 nucleotides agree with TRBD2. Germline assignment: CDR1 LNHDA and CDR2 SQIVND (reference sequence). CDR3 length: 14 amino acids. Trimming removed 7 bases from V and 0 bases from J; junction bases left unmatched: 3. The CDR3 DNA reads as TGTGCCAGTACTTCTAGCGGGGGCTCCTACGAGCAGTACTTC. This codes for CASTSSGGSYEQYF.

V is TRBV13 and J is TRBJ1-1; D is uncertain. Germline CDR1 is PRHDT and CDR2 is FYEKMQ (reference sequence). CDR3 length: 15 amino acids. Trimming stripped 4 bases from V and 5 bases from J, with 17 bases between. In DNA, the CDR3 is TGTGCCAGCAGCTCCCATGGGAACGTTCAAACTGAAGCTTTCTTT. Its translation is CASSSHGNVQTEAFF.

The CDR3 reads CASSQSGVQETQYF. The CDR3 nucleotides read TGTGCCAGCAGCCAATCCGGGGTGCAAGAGACCCAGTACTTC. The chain is built from TRBV7-6 and TRBJ2-5; tentatively, D is TRBD2 (5 bases). The germline gives CDR1 SGHVS, CDR2 FNYEAQ. Deletions cut 5 bases from V and 2 bases from J, with 12 bases between. The CDR3 consists of 14 residues.

Note on this clonotype: Being one base from a much bigger clone, this may be a read error. This chain connects TRBV7-3 to TRBJ1-2; TRBD1 is a possible D gene (6 bases). This CDR3 spans 14 amino acids. Germline V gene sequence: CDR1 SGHTA, CDR2 FQGTGA. Trimming removed 1 base from V and 7 bases from J, with 13 bases in between. The CDR3 region has the DNA TGTGCCAGCAGCTTAAAGGGGGGGTGTGGTGGCTACACCTTC. The encoded protein is CASSLKGGCGGYTF.

This clonotype has just a few counts. The genes are TRBV7-9 and TRBJ2-5; TRBD1 matches 7 bases. The CDR3 has 16 amino acids. With V trimmed by 5 bases and J by 5 bases, 14 bases remained unmatched. Germline V CDR1 and CDR2: SEHNR, FQNEAQ (reference sequence). The CDR3 coding sequence is TGTGCCAGCAGCCCGAATCCTAGACAGGGTCGCGAGACCCAGTACTTC. This encodes CASSPNPRQGRETQYF.

This chain links TRBV6-5 with TRBJ1-4; 10 bases align to TRBD1. The CDR3 is made up of 15 amino acids. Looked up from germline, CDR1 is MNHEY and CDR2 is SVGAGI. The trim removed 6 bases at V and 7 bases at J, leaving 8 bases unmatched. DNA for the CDR3: TGTGCCAGCAGCCCTGGGACAGGGGCCATTGAAAAACTGTTTTTT. Amino acids: CASSPGTGAIEKLFF.

This clonotype appeared many times. The chain joins TRBV9 to TRBJ1-3; 8 nucleotides agree with TRBD1. Looked up from germline, CDR1 is SGDLS and CDR2 is YYNGEE. The CDR3 has 14 amino acids. The J segment lost 7 bases and the V segment lost 3 bases, leaving 6 bases of the junction unmatched. Here the CDR3 DNA reads TGTGCCAGCAGCGCGGAAACAGGGGGGAACACCATATATTTT. This encodes CASSAETGGNTIYF.

This clonotype was seen a handful of times. This CDR3 reads CSASAPTDTQYF. CDR3 in DNA: TGCAGTGCTAGCGCCCCCACAGATACGCAGTATTTT. The chain uses TRBV20-1 and TRBJ2-3; D is unresolved. The V gene's germline CDR1 is DFQATT and CDR2 SNEGSKA (reference sequence). Between the trimmed V and J ends, which lost 3 bases and 2 bases, there was a span of 6 bases. This CDR3 is 12 amino acids long.

The CDR3: CASSSGTVYEQYF. The CDR3 coding sequence is TGCGCCAGCAGTTCCGGGACAGTCTACGAGCAGTACTTC. V usage is TRBV10-2 and J usage is TRBJ2-7; TRBD1 aligns across 7 bases. The CDR3 loop spans 13 amino acids. Germline V gene data show CDR1 as WSHSY and CDR2 as SAAADI. The V gene end was trimmed by 5 bases and the J gene end by 3 bases; junction bases not matched to a gene: 4.

V usage is TRBV5-1 and J usage is TRBJ2-7, with D perhaps TRBD1 (6 bases). The CDR3 is 14 residues long. Germline V gives CDR1 SGHRS, CDR2 YFSETQ. Trimming took 4 bases from V and 3 from J, leaving 14 bases between them. The CDR3 here is CASSPQTGIYEQYF. The CDR3 nucleotides are TGCGCCAGCAGCCCTCAAACAGGGATCTACGAGCAGTACTTC.

The genes are TRBV28 and TRBJ1-1; TRBD1 aligns across 7 bases. The trim removed 5 bases at V and 5 bases at J, leaving 8 bases unmatched. This CDR3 region has 14 residues. Germline V CDR1 and CDR2: MDHEN, SYDVKM. In DNA, the CDR3 is TGTGCCAGCAGTACCACAGGGGTTGGAACTGAAGCTTTCTTT. It codes for CASSTTGVGTEAFF.

Many counts were recorded for this clonotype. This CDR3 reads CASSPGDTANYGYTF. The CDR3 DNA sequence: TGCGCCAGCAGCCCGGGGGACACCGCTAACTATGGCTACACCTTC. The chain is built from TRBV5-1 and TRBJ1-2, with D possibly being TRBD1 (6 bases). The CDR3 runs 15 residues. The germline gives CDR1 SGHRS, CDR2 YFSETQ. Trimming removed 4 bases at V and 0 bases at J, with 13 bases between.

The chain joins TRBV7-3 to TRBJ1-2; the match to TRBD1 covers 7 bases. CDR1 is SGHTA, CDR2 FQGTGA, per germline. This CDR3 contains 14 residues. The J segment lost 4 bases and the V segment lost 5 bases, leaving 7 bases of the junction unmatched. CDR3 nucleotide sequence: TGTGCCAGCAGCCCCACCGGGGACAGCTATGGCTACACCTTC. It encodes CASSPTGDSYGYTF.

The chain couples TRBV7-8 to TRBJ2-7; D remains ambiguous. The DNA end is more similar to TRBJ2-1, so the J call may be wrong. Germline loops: CDR1 SGHVS, CDR2 FQNEAQ. The CDR3 sequence is 12 residues long. CDR3 amino acids: CASSLAANEQFF. In DNA form, the CDR3 reads TGTGCCAGCAGCTTAGCCGCCAATGAGCAGTTCTTC.

The V gene is TRBV7-9, the J gene TRBJ1-5; D gene ambiguous. The J call is uncertain, as TRBJ2-3 better fits the DNA end. The CDR3 covers 15 residues. CDR1 and CDR2 (germline): SEHNR, FQNEAQ (reference sequence). The CDR3: CASSFERAGEDTQYF. As DNA, the CDR3 is TGTGCCAGCAGCTTTGAAAGGGCTGGGGAAGATACGCAGTATTTT.

Points on this clonotype: With a much larger clone just one base away, this may be a read error. V and J are TRBV10-3 and TRBJ2-7; 9 bases are shared with TRBD1. Germline V lookup: CDR1 ENHRY, CDR2 SYGVKD. The V gene end was trimmed by 10 bases and the J gene end by 5 bases; junction bases not matched to a gene: 12. The CDR3 loop spans 14 amino acids. In DNA form, the CDR3 reads TGTGCCAGCAGGAGACAGGGGGGGGGGAACGAGCAGTACTTC. It encodes CASRRQGGGNEQYF.

This clonotype was picked up many times. The rearrangement links TRBV2 to TRBJ1-5; D possibly corresponds to TRBD1 (6 bases). The CDR3 extends over 13 amino acids. Germline V gene sequence: CDR1 SNHLY, CDR2 FYNNEI. The V end lost 3 bases, the J end lost 5 bases, and 8 bases lay between the germline ends. The CDR3 region has the DNA TGTGCCAGCAGTGACCAGGGGTATCAGCCCCAGCATTTT. Its translation is CASSDQGYQPQHF.

The V call is TRBV7-8, the J call TRBJ1-1, with D possibly being TRBD1 (6 bases). Germline V lookup: CDR1 SGHVS, CDR2 FQNEAQ. The CDR3 consists of 13 residues. Trimming took 10 bases from V and 4 from J, leaving 16 bases between them. The CDR3 DNA is TGTGCCACCGGTGAGGACAGAATCACTGAAGCTTTCTTT. Protein: CATGEDRITEAFF.